These 29 T cell receptor beta chains were all obtained from the same sample, sequenced in a study of T cell repertoires in cytomegalovirus infection. These receptors' antigens are unknown. From the reads, TCRdb called clonotypes with MiXCR, one entry per CDR3 protein. The repertoire holds roughly 500,000 distinct CDR3 sequences, with around 35% as singletons. Source: cultured PBMCs, taken from culture after CMV antigen stimulation. These receptors originate from a human donor in good health (CMV status not recorded). Some clones in this sample may be carry-over from other donors' samples.

In its sample, this clonotype was seen a few times. The CDR3 spells CASSETGLRANVLTF. CDR3 sequence (DNA): TGTGCCAGCAGTGAAACAGGGCTGAGGGCCAACGTCCTGACTTTC. The rearrangement links TRBV28 to TRBJ2-6; tentatively, D is TRBD1 (6 bases). CDR1 is MDHEN, CDR2 SYDVKM, per germline. V lost 5 bases to trimming and J lost 5 bases, with 13 bases between them. The CDR3 length is 15 residues.

This clonotype has more than one count but fewer than ten. The V gene is TRBV12-3 or TRBV12-4, the J gene TRBJ2-2; D remains ambiguous. V was cut by 4 bases and J by 3 bases, with 6 bases left in between. The CDR3 has 13 residues. CDR3 sequence: CASSYLHTGELFF. The DNA for the CDR3 is TGTGCCAGCAGTTACTTGCACACCGGGGAGCTGTTTTTT.

This clonotype has a handful of counts. The chain employs TRBV5-1 and TRBJ2-2; D remains ambiguous. The CDR3 loop spans 14 amino acids. Germline CDR1 SGHRS, CDR2 YFSETQ. With 2 bases removed from V and 10 bases from J, the gap between germline ends came to 15 bases. CDR3 region: CASSFLVVSEELFF. The DNA for the CDR3 is TGCGCCAGCAGCTTCTTGGTAGTTTCCGAGGAGCTGTTTTTT.

This clonotype was observed a handful of times. This chain connects TRBV15 to TRBJ1-4, with D hard to call. In germline, CDR1 is LNHNV, CDR2 YYDKDF (reference sequence). Trimming left V 8 bases short and J 8 bases short, with 12 bases between. CDR3 size: 12 residues. The CDR3 DNA sequence: TGTGCCACCGGTGGGATCGGGGAAAAACTGTTTTTT. As protein: CATGGIGEKLFF.

This rearrangement joins TRBV11-1 to TRBJ2-2; D not certain. V lost 5 bases, J lost 7 bases, and 11 bases lay in between. The CDR3 is made up of 13 amino acids. From germline, CDR1 is SGHAT and CDR2 FQDESV (reference sequence). The CDR3 nucleotides are TGTGCCAGCAGCACCCAAGAGAGCGGGGAGCTGTTTTTT. Protein product: CASSTQESGELFF.

The chain has TRBV7-9 and TRBJ2-7; TRBD1 is a possible D gene (6 bases). Germline V lookup: CDR1 SEHNR, CDR2 FQNEAQ (reference sequence). The CDR3 is 13 residues long. Trimming pared 5 bases from V and 2 bases from J, leaving 10 bases between. CDR3 in amino acids: CASSRTETYEQYV. CDR3 nucleotides: TGTGCCAGCAGCAGGACAGAGACCTACGAGCAGTACGTC.

This chain connects TRBV7-2 to TRBJ2-1; D is possibly TRBD2 (5 bases). Germline V CDR1 and CDR2: SGHTA, FQGNSA. This CDR3 is 13 amino acids long. Trimming shortened V by 2 bases and J by 7 bases, and 9 bases separated the two germline ends. CDR3 region: CASSLNTGNEQFF. The CDR3 DNA reads as TGTGCCAGCAGCTTAAACACGGGAAATGAGCAGTTCTTC. Variable domain in full (rest from reference TRBV7-2 and TRBJ2-1): GAGVSQSPSNKVTEKGKDVELRCDPISGHTALYWYRQSLGQGLEFLIYFQGNSAPDKSGLPSDRFSAERTGGSVSTLTIQRTQQEDSAVYLCASSLNTGNEQFFGPGTRLTVL.

This clonotype was detected once. The rearrangement uses TRBV3-1 and TRBJ2-1, with D unresolved. The CDR3 totals 12 residues. Germline CDR1 reads LGHDT; CDR2 reads YNNKEL (reference sequence). Trimming shortened V by 0 bases and J by 13 bases, and 10 bases separated the two germline ends. The CDR3 sequence: CASSQDSLLQFF. The CDR3 coding sequence is TGTGCCAGCAGCCAAGATAGTCTCCTTCAGTTCTTC.

This clonotype turned up a few times. The chain has TRBV7-6 and TRBJ1-5; perhaps TRBD1 as D (5 bases). The CDR3 consists of 15 residues. V lost 0 bases and J lost 3, with 9 bases in between. Germline values: CDR1 SGHVS, CDR2 FNYEAQ. The CDR3 here is CASSLAPGHNQPQHF. The DNA of the CDR3 is TGTGCCAGCAGCTTAGCCCCAGGGCACAATCAGCCCCAGCATTTT.

A few counts support this clonotype. CDR3 sequence reads: CATYTGSYEQYF. CDR3 in DNA: TGTGCCACCTACACGGGCTCCTACGAGCAGTACTTC. This chain connects TRBV28 to TRBJ2-7; unclear D gene. Trimming removed 10 bases at V and 0 bases at J, with 10 bases between. CDR3 length: 12 residues. Germline V gene data show CDR1 as MDHEN and CDR2 as SYDVKM.

The chain recombines TRBV6-1 with TRBJ2-3; TRBD2 matches 9 bases. The CDR3 contains 17 residues. Germline V CDR1 and CDR2: MNHNS, SASEGT. V was clipped by 5 bases and J by 5 bases; unmatched bases: 14. CDR3 sequence: CASSYGLSGRGGDTQYF. The CDR3 DNA reads TGTGCCAGCAGTTACGGACTTAGCGGGAGAGGTGGAGATACGCAGTATTTT.

This clonotype was picked up a small number of times. This sequence joins TRBV27 and TRBJ1-5, with D perhaps TRBD1 (5 bases). The germline V gene has CDR1 MNHEY and CDR2 SMNVEV (reference sequence). V was cut by 3 bases and J by 4 bases, with 13 bases left in between. This CDR3 is built from 15 residues. DNA of the CDR3: TGTGCCAGCAGTTTCCGCAGGGAGGTAAATCAGCCCCAGCATTTT. Residues: CASSFRREVNQPQHF.

There are a few counts of this clonotype. This chain uses TRBV2 with TRBJ1-1; D is ambiguous. V lost 8 bases and J 5 bases, leaving 15 bases between the germline ends. CDR3 size: 13 residues. The germline gives CDR1 SNHLY, CDR2 FYNNEI. In DNA form, the CDR3 reads TGTGCCAGCCTAGATGAGGCTTGGACTGAAGCTTTCTTT. Encoded protein: CASLDEAWTEAFF.

Only a few counts were recorded for this clonotype. The rearrangement joins TRBV11-2 to TRBJ1-5, with D unresolved. Between the trimmed V and J ends, which lost 0 bases and 3 bases, there was a span of 6 bases. CDR3 length: 14 amino acids. The V gene's germline CDR1 is SGHAT and CDR2 FQNNGV. The CDR3 reads CASSLERINQPQHF. In DNA form, the CDR3 reads TGTGCCAGCAGCTTAGAAAGGATCAATCAGCCCCAGCATTTT.

The chain employs TRBV20-1 and TRBJ2-7; 7 bases line up with TRBD2. The CDR3 covers 13 residues. Germline CDR1 DFQATT, CDR2 SNEGSKA (reference sequence). V shed 3 bases and J 0 bases; nucleotides not matched to a gene: 2. The CDR3 nucleotides are TGCAGTGCTAGCCAGCGGGGCTCCTACGAGCAGTACTTC. Translated: CSASQRGSYEQYF.

Worth noting for this clonotype: One end of the junction is discordant with germline, which a read error may explain. V usage is TRBV6-2 or TRBV6-3 and J usage is TRBJ2-1, with 7 bases fitting TRBD1. The CDR3 covers 14 residues. Germline V gene lookup returns CDR1 MNHEY and CDR2 SVGEGT. CDR3 in amino acids: CASSSGQFYNEQIF. In nucleotides, the CDR3 is TGTGCCAGCAGTTCGGGACAGTTCTACAATGAGCAGATCTTC.

The chain joins TRBV19 to TRBJ2-1; D gene ambiguous. This CDR3 spans 14 amino acids. Germline V gene lookup returns CDR1 LNHDA and CDR2 SQIVND (reference sequence). Trimming took off 8 bases at V and 0 bases at J, with 11 bases between the two ends. CDR3 loop: CASGWRSSYNEQFF. The CDR3 DNA reads TGTGCCAGTGGTTGGCGGAGCTCCTACAATGAGCAGTTCTTC.

V is TRBV12-3 or TRBV12-4 and J is TRBJ2-7, with D possibly matching TRBD1 (5 bases). The CDR3 totals 13 residues. Trimming took off 4 bases at V and 0 bases at J, with 7 bases between the two ends. The CDR3 nucleotides read TGTGCCAGCAGTTCAGGGTCCTCCTACGAGCAGTACGTC. Translating gives CASSSGSSYEQYV.

Of note for this clonotype: A read error may produce the germline difference seen at one junction end. The chain carries TRBV6-1 and TRBJ1-5; D is unresolved. The germline CDR1 and CDR2 sequences are MNHNS and SASEGT. The CDR3 sequence is 15 residues long. The CDR3 region has the DNA TGTGTCAGCAGTGAAGCCCCTCGACTCAATCAGCCCCAGCATTTT. This sequence encodes CVSSEAPRLNQPQHF.

CDR3 sequence reads: CASSFGTAASYEQYV. For the CDR3, the DNA is TGTGCCAGCAGCTTTGGAACAGCGGCTTCCTACGAGCAGTACGTC. The chain combines TRBV7-9 with TRBJ2-7; the D gene is possibly TRBD2 (5 bases). This CDR3 spans 15 amino acids. Germline loops: CDR1 SEHNR, CDR2 FQNEAQ (reference sequence). V was trimmed by 3 bases and J by 1 base, leaving 13 bases between them.

There are a few counts of this clonotype. The V and J genes are TRBV7-9 and TRBJ1-2; the D gene is possibly TRBD1 (5 bases). Looked up from germline, CDR1 is SEHNR and CDR2 is FQNEAQ (reference sequence). This CDR3 comprises 14 residues. Trimming took 1 base from V and 4 from J, leaving 10 bases between them. The CDR3, as DNA: TGTGCCAGCAGCTTAGGGCAGGGCTTCTATGGCTACACCTTC. As protein: CASSLGQGFYGYTF.

This clonotype was observed a handful of times. The chain joins TRBV2 to TRBJ1-2; weak D call: TRBD1 (5 bases). V dropped 7 bases and J dropped 2 bases, with 14 bases sitting between them. The CDR3 has 14 residues. Germline V CDR1 and CDR2: SNHLY, FYNNEI. CDR3 in amino acids: CASNAQGGNYGYTF. The DNA of the CDR3 is TGTGCCAGCAATGCGCAGGGCGGGAACTATGGCTACACCTTC.

V usage is TRBV4-1 and J usage is TRBJ2-7, with D possibly being TRBD1 (5 bases). Per germline, CDR1 MGHRA and CDR2 YSYEKL. The CDR3 contains 16 residues. The V end was cut by 2 bases, the J end by 2 bases, with 16 bases between. The CDR3 coding sequence is TGCGCCAGCAGCCAATTGGTGGGGCATTTGACCTACGAGCAGTACTTC. Translating it yields CASSQLVGHLTYEQYF.

This chain links TRBV19 with TRBJ2-2, with 9 positions matching TRBD2. V was pared by 1 base and J by 6 bases, with 12 bases of the junction left unmatched. CDR1 LNHDA and CDR2 SQIVND come from the germline V gene (reference sequence). This CDR3 contains 18 residues. CDR3 residues: CASSIGFRLAGVSGELFF. In DNA, the CDR3 is TGTGCCAGTAGTATAGGGTTTAGATTAGCGGGAGTTTCCGGGGAGCTGTTTTTT.

This clonotype was counted only a few times. The chain links TRBV11-2 to TRBJ2-3; TRBD2 matches 14 bases. V lost 4 bases, J lost 6 bases, and 6 bases stayed unmatched. Germline V gives CDR1 SGHAT, CDR2 FQNNGV. CDR3 size: 16 residues. The CDR3 loop reads CASSWGTSGSGDTQYF. In DNA, the CDR3 is TGTGCCAGCAGCTGGGGGACTAGCGGGAGCGGGGATACGCAGTATTTT.

This clonotype was observed a few times. The chain has TRBV7-2 and TRBJ2-7, with 7 bases fitting TRBD2. The J segment lost 3 bases and the V segment lost 5 bases, leaving 7 bases of the junction unmatched. Germline assignment: CDR1 SGHTA and CDR2 FQGNSA. The CDR3 contains 14 residues. The CDR3 DNA follows: TGTGCCAGCAGCCTTCGGACTAGTAGCTACGAGCAGTACTTC. Translated, it gives CASSLRTSSYEQYF.

The V and J genes are TRBV6-1 and TRBJ2-7; unclear D gene. V lost 7 bases and J 0 bases, leaving 16 bases between the germline ends. This CDR3 spans 15 amino acids. CDR1 is MNHNS, CDR2 SASEGT, per germline. DNA of the CDR3: TGTGCCAGCAATATAGGAGACTCGAGCTCCTACGAGCAGTACGTC. Its protein product is CASNIGDSSSYEQYV.

The table lists this clonotype with many counts. The rearrangement uses TRBV11-2 and TRBJ2-1, with 9 bases aligning to TRBD2. This CDR3 contains 16 residues. Losses at the gene ends were 5 bases for V and 3 bases for J; bases not matched to a gene: 8. Germline CDR1 SGHAT, CDR2 FQNNGV. This CDR3 reads CASSHPGLASYNEQFF. In nucleotides, the CDR3 is TGTGCCAGCAGCCACCCGGGACTAGCAAGCTACAATGAGCAGTTCTTC.

The chain uses TRBV28 and TRBJ2-7; D is unresolved. Germline assignment: CDR1 MDHEN and CDR2 SYDVKM. V dropped 2 bases and J dropped 5 bases, with 7 bases sitting between them. The CDR3 sequence is 12 residues long. CDR3 protein: CASSLVLDEQYF. The CDR3 bases are TGTGCCAGCAGTTTAGTGTTAGACGAGCAGTACTTC.